This T cell receptor (beta chain) was sequenced in a study of early T cells in non-severe SARS-CoV-2 infection. Unique molecular identifiers were affixed to single, distinct cDNA molecules. TCRdb reanalysed the 5' RACE reads using MiXCR and keeps one entry per CDR3 protein. The table lists more than 75,000 distinct CDR3 sequences, about 12% of them singletons, with about 6.1% in the top ten. The CDR3 is 19 residues long. Germline values: CDR1 MDHEN, CDR2 SYDVKM. V lost 5 bases and J lost 0; bases outside the gene matches: 16. This clonotype occurred many times. This clonotype was obtained from an adult who was a healthcare worker with PCR-confirmed SARS-CoV-2 infection or an uninfected control (not recorded which). The genes are TRBV28 and TRBJ1-1; 9 bases are a match to TRBD1. The specimen was whole blood. The CDR3 DNA follows: TGTGCCAGCAGTGTAAAACCGTGGGGGACAGGGCCGATGAACACTGAAGCTTTCTTT. Translation: CASSVKPWGTGPMNTEAFF.